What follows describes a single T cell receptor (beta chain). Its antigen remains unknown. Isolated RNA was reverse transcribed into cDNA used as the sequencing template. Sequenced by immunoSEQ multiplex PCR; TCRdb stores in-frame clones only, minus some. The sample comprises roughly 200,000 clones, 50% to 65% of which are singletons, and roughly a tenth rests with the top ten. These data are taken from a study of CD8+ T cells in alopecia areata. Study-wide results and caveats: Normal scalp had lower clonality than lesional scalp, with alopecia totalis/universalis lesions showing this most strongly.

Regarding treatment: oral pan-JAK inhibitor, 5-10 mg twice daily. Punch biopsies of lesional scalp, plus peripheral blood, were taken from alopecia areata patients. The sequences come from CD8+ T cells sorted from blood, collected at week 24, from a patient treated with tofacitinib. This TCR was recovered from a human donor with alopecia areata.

The CDR3 DNA follows: TGCGCCAGCAGCCCTTCGGGACCATATGGCTACACCTTC. This sequence encodes CASSPSGPYGYTF. The chain recombines TRBV10-1 with TRBJ1-2, with D perhaps TRBD1 (5 bases). V was cut by 6 bases and J by 5 bases, with 13 bases left in between. CDR3 length: 13 amino acids. Germline V gene lookup returns CDR1 WNHNN and CDR2 SYGVQD (reference sequence).